This T cell receptor beta chain was obtained from a study of blood T cell repertoires in COVID-19. The CDR3 covers 12 residues. Germline V gene data show CDR1 as LNHDA and CDR2 as SQIVND (reference sequence). The V and J ends lost 3 bases and 6 bases respectively, with 6 bases between them. Methods used by the authors: Amplification of reference gene primers was used by the study to estimate nucleated cell counts. Assay used: immunoSEQ multiplex PCR; TCRdb lists only in-frame clones, some missing. For V, J and clone size, that table is used; D and trimming come from the DNA. The profile shows about 62,000 clones, 76% of them singletons.

The TCR comes from a woman aged 45 to 65 with active or convalescent COVID-19. Material: peripheral blood. This rearrangement joins TRBV19 to TRBJ1-5; D ambiguous. CDR3 nucleotides: TGTGCCAGTAGTATGAGGTCTCAGCCCCAGCATTTT. Translation: CASSMRSQPQHF.